Each of the 5 T cell receptor beta chains below was sequenced from the same sample in a study of CD8+ T cells in alopecia areata. As to treatment: oral pan-JAK inhibitor, 5-10 mg twice daily. Sequencing relied on a cDNA template that was reverse transcribed from extracted RNA. Generated by immunoSEQ multiplex PCR, the TCRdb table keeps only in-frame clones and is missing some. The sample lists about 110,000 clones, less than 75% seen once, with about 12% in the top ten. The sequenced sample was CD8+ T cells sorted from blood, obtained at week 24, from a patient treated with tofacitinib. All receptors derive from a human donor with alopecia areata.

The CDR3 is CASSPYRQGQETQYF. In nucleotides, the CDR3 is TGTGCCAGCAGCCCGTACAGACAGGGGCAAGAGACCCAGTACTTC. The rearrangement links TRBV9 to TRBJ2-5; 8 nucleotides line up with TRBD1. Unmatched junction bases numbered 7, after V lost 4 bases and J lost 2 bases. The CDR3 has 15 residues. Germline-derived CDR1 and CDR2 are SGDLS and YYNGEE.

This chain uses TRBV4-3 with TRBJ1-2; 12 bases agree with TRBD1. Germline V gene data show CDR1 as LGHNA and CDR2 as YSLEER. The ends lost 3 bases at V and 5 bases at J; junction bases unmatched: 4. The CDR3 loop spans 15 amino acids. CDR3 coding DNA: TGCGCCAGCAGCCAGGGGGACAGGGGGCCTTATGGCTACACCTTC. Amino acid sequence: CASSQGDRGPYGYTF.

V usage is TRBV23-1 and J usage is TRBJ1-6; 7 bases fit TRBD1. Being an ORF, TRBV23-1 has a function that is uncertain. CDR3 length equals 19 residues. The V gene end was trimmed by 3 bases and the J gene end by 0 bases; junction bases not matched to a gene: 11. The CDR3 is CASSHPTGRGPSYNSPLHF. CDR3 nucleotide sequence: TGCGCCAGCAGTCATCCGACAGGGAGAGGGCCCTCCTATAATTCACCCCTCCACTTT.

This clone was seen a few times. V is TRBV2 and J is TRBJ1-2; D may be TRBD1 (5 bases). CDR1 SNHLY and CDR2 FYNNEI come from the germline V gene. CDR3 length: 15 residues. Between the trimmed V and J ends, which lost 10 bases and 4 bases, there was a span of 22 bases. The CDR3 coding sequence is TGTGCCAACCCGCGTGGGGTGGGGGAAGGCTATGGCTACACCTTC. This codes for CANPRGVGEGYGYTF.

This clone was recorded a few times. The rearrangement links TRBV29-1 to TRBJ2-1; D is undetermined. The CDR3 contains 11 residues. Germline lookup yields CDR1 SQVTM and CDR2 ANQGSEA. The V end was cut by 6 bases, the J end by 4 bases, with 7 bases between. The CDR3 DNA reads TGCAGCGTCGAAACATACAATGAGCAGTTCTTC. Protein sequence: CSVETYNEQFF.